A single sample gave rise to the 16 T cell receptor beta chains below, sequenced in a study of blood T cell repertoires in COVID-19. Assay used: immunoSEQ multiplex PCR; TCRdb lists only in-frame clones, some missing. The sample shows approximately 220,000 clones, about nine tenths of them seen only once. The source material was peripheral blood. Every receptor here comes from a man aged 40-50 years with acute or convalescent COVID-19.

The chain employs TRBV28 and TRBJ2-7, with D unresolved. The germline gives CDR1 MDHEN, CDR2 SYDVKM. The CDR3 is 12 amino acids. Trimming took 6 bases from V and 4 from J, leaving 10 bases between them. DNA for the CDR3: TGTGCCAGCAGATCCTCTACGTACGAGCAGTACTTC. Amino acids: CASRSSTYEQYF.

The chain recombines TRBV24-1 with TRBJ2-5, with 8 bases matching TRBD2. Germline CDR1 is KGHDR and CDR2 is SFDVKD. This CDR3 contains 13 residues. V lost 7 bases and J lost 4; bases outside the gene matches: 4. This chain's CDR3 is CATRRGEGETQYF. CDR3 nucleotides: TGTGCCACCAGGCGGGGGGAAGGAGAGACCCAGTACTTC.

This chain connects TRBV7-2 to TRBJ2-5; 7 bases are shared with TRBD1. V lost 5 bases, J lost 2 bases, and 8 bases stayed unmatched. Germline CDR1 reads SGHTA; CDR2 reads FQGNSA. This CDR3 is built from 15 residues. CDR3 region: CASSPLGTEQETQYF. The CDR3 bases are TGTGCCAGCAGCCCGCTTGGGACAGAACAAGAGACCCAGTACTTC.

The chain uses TRBV28 and TRBJ1-2; D possibly corresponds to TRBD1 (5 bases). V lost 10 bases and J lost 0, with 15 bases in between. This CDR3 region has 14 residues. CDR1 and CDR2 (germline): MDHEN, SYDVKM. In DNA, the CDR3 is TGTGCCACCTCGGGGGGTGCGACTAACTATGGCTACACCTTC. This gives the protein CATSGGATNYGYTF.

This sequence joins TRBV7-9 and TRBJ2-3; no clear D gene. CDR1 and CDR2 from the germline V gene are SEHNR and FQNEAQ (reference sequence). The CDR3 totals 14 residues. Trimming removed 2 bases from V and 5 bases from J, with 11 bases in between. The CDR3 nucleotides are TGTGCCAGCAGCTTAATAACAGAAGGAGATACGCAGTATTTT. It specifies CASSLITEGDTQYF.

The CDR3 sequence is CASSLGGGPLHF. CDR3 bases: TGTGCCAGCAGTCTGGGGGGAGGTCCCCTCCACTTT. This chain joins TRBV6-5 and TRBJ1-6; weak D call: TRBD1 (5 bases). Germline CDR1 reads MNHEY; CDR2 reads SVGAGI. With 5 bases removed from V and 13 bases from J, the gap between germline ends came to 12 bases. CDR3 size: 12 residues.

This sequence joins TRBV19 and TRBJ2-3; D is uncertain. The germline gives CDR1 LNHDA, CDR2 SQIVND (reference sequence). This CDR3 spans 15 amino acids. V dropped 1 base and J dropped 0 bases, with 8 bases sitting between them. CDR3 coding DNA: TGTGCCAGTAGTATAGTTTATTCTAGCACAGATACGCAGTATTTT. It encodes CASSIVYSSTDTQYF. Full variable domain (missing parts from reference TRBV19 and TRBJ2-3): DGGITQSPKYLFRKEGQNVTLSCEQNLNHDAMYWYRQDPGQGLRLIYYSQIVNDFQKGDIAEGYSVSREKKESFPLTVTSAQKNPTAFYLCASSIVYSSTDTQYFGPGTRLTVL.

The CDR3, as DNA: TGTGCCAGCAGTTTTTCCCGGGACAGGGTCAATTCACCCCTCCACTTT. It codes for CASSFSRDRVNSPLHF. The V call is TRBV6-5, the J call TRBJ1-6; 9 positions agree with TRBD1. Germline CDR1 and CDR2: MNHEY and SVGAGI. The V gene end was trimmed by 4 bases and the J gene end by 7 bases; junction bases not matched to a gene: 8. The CDR3 totals 16 residues.

The chain recombines TRBV2 with TRBJ2-1; TRBD2 agrees at 8 bases. CDR3 length: 15 amino acids. The ends lost 1 base at V and 9 bases at J; junction bases unmatched: 8. The germline CDR1 and CDR2 sequences are SNHLY and FYNNEI. This chain's CDR3 is CASSEVGTRAAEQFF. The CDR3 DNA reads TGTGCCAGCAGTGAAGTGGGGACTAGGGCGGCTGAGCAGTTCTTC. Complete variable domain (other parts from reference TRBV2 and TRBJ2-1): EPEVTQTPSHQVTQMGQEVILRCVPISNHLYFYWYRQILGQKVEFLVSFYNNEISEKSEIFDDQFSVERPDGSNFTLKIRSTKLEDSAMYFCASSEVGTRAAEQFFGPGTRLTVL.

The chain recombines TRBV5-1 with TRBJ2-2; D call uncertain. From germline, CDR1 is SGHRS and CDR2 YFSETQ. This CDR3 contains 15 residues. V was cut by 1 base and J by 6 bases, with 13 bases left in between. CDR3 sequence: CASSLNPLGPGELFF. The CDR3 DNA reads as TGCGCCAGCAGCTTGAACCCTCTTGGGCCCGGGGAGCTGTTTTTT.

The J gene is TRBJ2-1, the V gene TRBV7-3, with TRBD2 identical over 16 bases. The CDR3 covers 20 residues. From germline, CDR1 is SGHTA and CDR2 FQGTGA. V shed 2 bases, J shed 6 bases, and the junction held 13 bases outside the gene matches. The CDR3 spells CASSLGPPGLAGGPFNEQFF. In DNA, the CDR3 is TGTGCCAGCAGCTTAGGGCCCCCGGGACTAGCGGGAGGGCCCTTCAATGAGCAGTTCTTC.

The chain recombines TRBV12-2 with TRBJ1-5. TRBV12-2 is termed a pseudogene. This CDR3 has 13 residues. For the CDR3, the DNA is TGTGCAAGTCGCCGTACCCTAGCTCAGCCCCAGCATTTT. Translation: CASRRTLAQPQHF.

The chain recombines TRBV19 with TRBJ2-4; TRBD2 matches at 12 bases. V was pared by 2 bases and J by 7 bases, with 15 bases of the junction left unmatched. Germline V gene sequence: CDR1 LNHDA, CDR2 SQIVND (reference sequence). CDR3 length: 19 residues. This CDR3 reads CASSIRLAGGPRAENIQYF. CDR3 nucleotides: TGTGCCAGTAGTATACGGCTAGCGGGAGGGCCGAGAGCGGAGAACATTCAGTACTTC.

This clone was recorded once. The chain uses TRBV7-2 and TRBJ2-3; 14 positions agree with TRBD2. V lost 3 bases to trimming and J lost 4 bases; unmatched junction nucleotides: 3. Germline assignment: CDR1 SGHTA and CDR2 FQGNSA. The CDR3 is 16 residues long. The CDR3 DNA follows: TGTGCCAGCAGCTTCAGACTAGCGGGAGGGCCAGATACGCAGTATTTT. Translated, it gives CASSFRLAGGPDTQYF.

The CDR3 loop is CASSSSLPGEQYF. CDR3 coding DNA: TGTGCCAGCAGCTCCTCCTTGCCAGGGGAGCAGTACTTC. This rearrangement joins TRBV7-2 to TRBJ2-7; D perhaps matches TRBD1 (5 bases). V was clipped by 4 bases and J by 7 bases, with 14 bases between them. CDR3 size: 13 residues. CDR1 and CDR2 (germline): SGHTA, FQGNSA.

The V gene is TRBV7-2, the J gene TRBJ2-5; 12 bases map to TRBD1. The CDR3 is made up of 15 amino acids. The V gene's germline CDR1 is SGHTA and CDR2 FQGNSA. The ends lost 4 bases at V and 5 bases at J; junction bases unmatched: 5. CDR3 amino acids: CASSSTGTGGETQYF. The CDR3 DNA reads as TGTGCCAGCAGCTCCACCGGGACAGGGGGCGAGACCCAGTACTTC.